The clone carrying this T cell receptor beta chain occurred a few times. The antigen remains unidentified. This sample was included in a study of PD-1 blockade in classical Hodgkin lymphoma. Study at large: Every 2 weeks, patients had 3 mg/kg nivolumab intravenously.

Germline assignment: CDR1 SGHTA and CDR2 FQGNSA. V lost 3 bases, J lost 6 bases, and 6 bases lay in between. This CDR3 is 12 amino acids long. The table came from immunoSEQ multiplex PCR; TCRdb's copy has only in-frame clones and leaves some out. The sample contains 40,000 to 50,000 clones, around 78% of which appear only once. Study-wide points: By C4D1, diversity of CD4+ TCRs had risen significantly, whereas that of CD8+ TCRs had not.

Every patient relapsed after autologous stem cell transplantation, and brentuximab vedotin exposure varied. The genes are TRBV7-2 and TRBJ1-5, with D perhaps TRBD1 (5 bases). Source: peripheral blood mononuclear cells (PBMCs), taken at baseline. The TCR was taken from a human donor with classical Hodgkin lymphoma. CDR3 nucleotide sequence: TGTGCCAGCAGCTTCGGGGGTCAGCCCCAGCATTTT. Translation gives CASSFGGQPQHF.